This T cell receptor beta chain is from a study of identical twins. The study, taken as a whole, reports: For cord blood, abundant beta clonotypes had fewer insertions, unlike memory repertoires, which showed none. The authors noted that invariant MAIT and iNKT cells could partly confound zero-insertion analyses.

Unique molecular identifiers were present on cDNA, and template switching added a universal primer site. TCRdb ran MiXCR on the 5' RACE reads and lists one entry per CDR3 protein. The sample holds around 280,000 distinct CDR3 sequences, more than 6.5% seen once. The V end was cut by 1 base, the J end by 0 bases, with 7 bases between. This CDR3 has 16 residues. Per the germline V gene, CDR1 is LGHNA and CDR2 is YNFKEQ. This clonotype was seen a few times. The target antigen is unknown. These data also formed part of another study, on yellow fever vaccine responses in identical twins. That work states: Among the twins, the vaccine T cell response reportedly seemed partly convergent and partly personalized.

The chain has TRBV4-2 and TRBJ2-6; D is unclear. The receptor was derived from a woman aged 18-35 years in good health. Sequences were obtained from memory (CD45RO+) T cells sorted from blood. The CDR3 coding sequence is TGTGCCAGCAGCCAAGGGGTAGACTCTGGGGCCAACGTCCTGACTTTC. This encodes CASSQGVDSGANVLTF.